The rows below give T cell receptor beta chains drawn from one sample of a study of cytomegalovirus exposure and HLA in healthy donors. Clones were sequenced by immunoSEQ multiplex PCR, and TCRdb holds only the in-frame ones, with some missing. The sample shows some 150,000 clones, roughly four fifths of them seen only once. Sequencing was done on a sample of PBMCs. These TCRs come from a man aged 45-65 years in good health and CMV-seropositive. Each CDR3 is given with its conserved first and last residue.

TRBV13,CASSRRQGSDHEQYF
TRBV19,CASSARDRGGGYEQFF
TRBV15,CATSYRGSNQPQHF
TRBV7-2,CASSLEWGGDIQYF
TRBV4-1,CASSLDRGDSYEQYF
TRBV30,CAWNSQRGGYNEQFF
TRBV28,CASTLIGDETQYF
TRBV19,CASSVPGGSSGNTIYF
TRBV5-6,CASSRGQGPFTDTQYF
TRBV30,CAWSAGGYYEQYF
TRBV11-3,CASSGPGQSSTDTQYF
TRBV6-1,CASSFTSGNTIYF
TRBV10-3,CAISEVASGRSNEQYF
TRBV10-3,CAISESPATANHGYTF
TRBV6-5,CASSYGTPYGYTF
TRBV28,CASREQGPLEEQYF
TRBV5-5,CASSFMEGANLGYTF
TRBV6-5,CASSWGLTTDTQYF
TRBV5-1,CASSADRVGNTEAFF
TRBV19,CASSIEQGARRDYGYTF
TRBV28,CASGTSGPYEQYF
TRBV28,CASISGGRAGEQFF
TRBV19,CASSTTPTGPYEQYF
TRBV28,CASSLSGTAEETQYF
TRBV6-1,CASSEMSAGDSPLHF
TRBV7-3,CASSEQANTGELFF
TRBV2,CASRTTENTEAFF
TRBV7-6,CASSLVLAGYTGELFF
TRBV7-2,CASSLGTLYEQYF
TRBV5-1,CASSTWTPATGEQYF
TRBV9,CASSVVDRGLYGYTF
TRBV15,CATSSSGGAWDEQFF
TRBV6-6,CASSPGTWSLGQYF
TRBV4-3,CASSQGAGGYTEAFF
TRBV18,CASSPFQQGGVSGNTIYF
TRBV4-3,CASSQERGPEEQFF